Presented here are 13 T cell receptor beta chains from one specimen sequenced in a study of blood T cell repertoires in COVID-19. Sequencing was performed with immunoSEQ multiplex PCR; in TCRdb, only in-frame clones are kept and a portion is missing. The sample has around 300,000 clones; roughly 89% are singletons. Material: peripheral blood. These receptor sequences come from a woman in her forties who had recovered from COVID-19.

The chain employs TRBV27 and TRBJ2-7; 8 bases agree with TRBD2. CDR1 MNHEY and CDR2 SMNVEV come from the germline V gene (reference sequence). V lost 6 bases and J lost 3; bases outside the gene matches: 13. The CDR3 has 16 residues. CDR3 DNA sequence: TGTGCCAGCAGGACCTCCCTTAGCGGGACCGACTACGAGCAGTACTTC. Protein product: CASRTSLSGTDYEQYF.

CDR3 residues: CASSIKAGGPETQYF. In DNA form, the CDR3 reads TGTGCCAGTAGTATTAAAGCGGGAGGGCCGGAGACCCAGTACTTC. This rearrangement joins TRBV19 to TRBJ2-5, with 10 bases matching TRBD2. Trimming removed 3 bases from V and 5 bases from J; junction bases left unmatched: 6. The CDR3 is made up of 15 amino acids. CDR1 and CDR2 (germline): LNHDA, SQIVND (reference sequence).

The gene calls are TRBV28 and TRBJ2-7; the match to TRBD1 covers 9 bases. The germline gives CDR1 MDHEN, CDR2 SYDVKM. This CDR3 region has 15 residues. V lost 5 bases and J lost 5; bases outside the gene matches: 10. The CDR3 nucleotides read TGTGCCAGCAGTGCCCCTGGGACAGGGTTCGACGAGCAGTACTTC. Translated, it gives CASSAPGTGFDEQYF.

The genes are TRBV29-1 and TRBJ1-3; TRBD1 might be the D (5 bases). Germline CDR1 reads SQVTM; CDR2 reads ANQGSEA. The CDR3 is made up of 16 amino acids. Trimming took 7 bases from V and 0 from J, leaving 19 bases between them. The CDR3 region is CSARGGESDSGNTIYF. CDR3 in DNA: TGCAGCGCCCGGGGGGGGGAGTCCGACTCTGGAAACACCATATATTTT.

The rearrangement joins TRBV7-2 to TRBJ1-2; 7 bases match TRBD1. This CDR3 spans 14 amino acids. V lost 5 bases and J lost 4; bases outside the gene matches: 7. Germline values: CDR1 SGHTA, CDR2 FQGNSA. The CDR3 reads CASSPGQVGYGYTF. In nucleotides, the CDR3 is TGTGCCAGCAGCCCTGGACAGGTTGGCTATGGCTACACCTTC.

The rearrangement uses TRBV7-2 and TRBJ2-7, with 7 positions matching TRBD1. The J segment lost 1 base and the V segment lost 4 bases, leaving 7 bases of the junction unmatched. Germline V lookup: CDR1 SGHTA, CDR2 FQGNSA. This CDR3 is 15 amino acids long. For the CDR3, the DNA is TGTGCCAGCAGCTCCCATCCGACAGGGTCCTACGAGCAGTACTTC. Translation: CASSSHPTGSYEQYF.

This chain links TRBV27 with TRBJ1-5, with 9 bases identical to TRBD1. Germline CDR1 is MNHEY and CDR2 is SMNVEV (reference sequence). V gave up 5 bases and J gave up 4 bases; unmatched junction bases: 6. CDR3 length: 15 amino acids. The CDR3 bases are TGTGCCAGCAGTGCCAGGGACAGGGCGAATCAGCCCCAGCATTTT. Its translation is CASSARDRANQPQHF.

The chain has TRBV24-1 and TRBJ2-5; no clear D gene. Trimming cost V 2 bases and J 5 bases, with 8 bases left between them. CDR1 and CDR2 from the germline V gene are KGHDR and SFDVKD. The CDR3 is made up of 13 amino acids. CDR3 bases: TGTGCCACCAGTGATTCCCCCGCGGAGACCCAGTACTTC. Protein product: CATSDSPAETQYF.

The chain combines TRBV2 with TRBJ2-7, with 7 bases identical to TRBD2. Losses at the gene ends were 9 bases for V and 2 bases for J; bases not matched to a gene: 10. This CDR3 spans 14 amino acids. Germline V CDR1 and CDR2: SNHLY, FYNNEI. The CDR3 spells CARAVGLNAYEQYF. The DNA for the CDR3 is TGTGCCAGGGCGGTGGGACTAAATGCCTACGAGCAGTACTTC.

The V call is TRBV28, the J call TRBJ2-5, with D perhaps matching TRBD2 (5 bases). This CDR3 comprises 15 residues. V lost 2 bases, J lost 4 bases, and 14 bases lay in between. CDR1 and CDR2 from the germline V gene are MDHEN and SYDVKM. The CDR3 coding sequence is TGTGCCAGCAGTTTAGGCGGGCTTTCAACAGAGACCCAGTACTTC. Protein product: CASSLGGLSTETQYF.

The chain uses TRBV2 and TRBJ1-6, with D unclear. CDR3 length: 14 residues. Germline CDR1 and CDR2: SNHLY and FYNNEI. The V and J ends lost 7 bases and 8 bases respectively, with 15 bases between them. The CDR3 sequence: CASMEGVEDSPLHF. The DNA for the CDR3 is TGTGCCAGCATGGAGGGCGTCGAGGATTCACCCCTCCACTTT.

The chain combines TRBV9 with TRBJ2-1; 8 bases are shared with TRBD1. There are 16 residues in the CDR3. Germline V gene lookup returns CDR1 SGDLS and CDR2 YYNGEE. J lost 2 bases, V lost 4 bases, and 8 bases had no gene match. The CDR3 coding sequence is TGTGCCAGCAGCACCCGGACAGGGTTCCCCTACAATGAGCAGTTCTTC. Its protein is CASSTRTGFPYNEQFF.

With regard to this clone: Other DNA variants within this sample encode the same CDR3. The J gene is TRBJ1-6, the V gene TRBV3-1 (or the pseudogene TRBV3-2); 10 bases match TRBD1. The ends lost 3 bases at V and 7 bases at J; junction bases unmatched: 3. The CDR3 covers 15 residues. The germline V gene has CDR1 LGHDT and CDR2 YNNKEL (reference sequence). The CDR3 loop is CASSQGQGINSPLHF. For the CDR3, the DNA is TGTGCCAGCAGCCAGGGACAGGGGATCAATTCACCCCTCCACTTT.